This entry concerns a single TCR beta chain. The antigen it binds to is not known. Base-call qualities are not available, and no considerably larger clone is one nucleotide away. This sample is drawn from a study of blood T cell repertoires in COVID-19 (dated by TCRdb to the early 2020s). Study-level background: The collaborator samples originated in the United States, Italy and Spain and spanned the acute and convalescent phases of COVID-19. The material from the prospective study consisted of cDNA or gDNA derived from T cells, B-cell-depleted T cells, or PBMCs. Deeply sampled blood TCRbeta repertoires from subjects exposed to, actively infected with, or recovered from COVID-19 were included in the dataset. The repertoires were released in a freely available public database intended as a resource for research on the immune response to SARS-CoV-2. Samples were obtained from the ongoing ImmuneRACE study (first 160 participants) and from some 1,300 subjects provided by 6 global collaborators. The sample metadata nearly always contained a de-identified subject ID, COVID-19 status, age in years and sex. Where available, HLA class I and class II types were taken from metadata supplied by the sample provider and were not determined by assay-based typing.

Between the V and J ends, shortened by 3 bases and 7 bases respectively, the junction contains 13 bases. CDR1 and CDR2, per the germline V gene (reference sequence), are MNHEY and SMNVEV. Counted from cysteine to phenylalanine, this CDR3 has 13 amino acids. Here the CDR3 DNA is all that survives: 39 bases in frame from base 1. Results and caveats for the whole study, not just this receptor: The amount of clinical and demographic metadata varied by source and participant and was provided uncurated.

The immunoSEQ Assay, a bias-controlled multiplex PCR, was used to amplify TCRbeta CDR3 regions from genomic DNA. The paper's processing steps were these. The number of nucleated cells in each sample was estimated by amplification of reference gene primers within the assay. Sequence reads were collapsed and filtered to measure the absolute abundance of every unique TCRbeta CDR3 rearrangement. For each sample, productive Simpson clonality was calculated as the square root of Simpson's diversity index over productive rearrangements. Drawn from immuneACCESS, this table holds only the in-frame rearrangements with V and J called that TCRdb kept. Clones are partly lost; checked studies trace under half to an unresolved V gene and leave the rest unexplained. V and J calls and clone size are given by that table; D and trimming were obtained from the DNA. Present in this sample are 150,000 to 200,000 clones, 80% to 90% of which were seen just once. Around 1.9% of the sample belongs to the ten largest clones.

Each collaborating institution followed its own protocols to collect whole blood in K2EDTA tubes. For TCRbeta analysis, collaborators shipped samples in one of three forms: frozen whole blood, isolated PBMCs, or DNA extracted from either of those sample types. Sequencing used peripheral blood. The chain couples TRBV27 to TRBJ2-7; a tentative D match to TRBD1 spans 7 bases. The TCR originated in a man between 70 and 80 years old with active or convalescent COVID-19. CDR3 sequence: CASSFGQGGEQYF. The bases are TGTGCCAGCAGTTTTGGGCAGGGGGGTGAGCAGTACTTC.